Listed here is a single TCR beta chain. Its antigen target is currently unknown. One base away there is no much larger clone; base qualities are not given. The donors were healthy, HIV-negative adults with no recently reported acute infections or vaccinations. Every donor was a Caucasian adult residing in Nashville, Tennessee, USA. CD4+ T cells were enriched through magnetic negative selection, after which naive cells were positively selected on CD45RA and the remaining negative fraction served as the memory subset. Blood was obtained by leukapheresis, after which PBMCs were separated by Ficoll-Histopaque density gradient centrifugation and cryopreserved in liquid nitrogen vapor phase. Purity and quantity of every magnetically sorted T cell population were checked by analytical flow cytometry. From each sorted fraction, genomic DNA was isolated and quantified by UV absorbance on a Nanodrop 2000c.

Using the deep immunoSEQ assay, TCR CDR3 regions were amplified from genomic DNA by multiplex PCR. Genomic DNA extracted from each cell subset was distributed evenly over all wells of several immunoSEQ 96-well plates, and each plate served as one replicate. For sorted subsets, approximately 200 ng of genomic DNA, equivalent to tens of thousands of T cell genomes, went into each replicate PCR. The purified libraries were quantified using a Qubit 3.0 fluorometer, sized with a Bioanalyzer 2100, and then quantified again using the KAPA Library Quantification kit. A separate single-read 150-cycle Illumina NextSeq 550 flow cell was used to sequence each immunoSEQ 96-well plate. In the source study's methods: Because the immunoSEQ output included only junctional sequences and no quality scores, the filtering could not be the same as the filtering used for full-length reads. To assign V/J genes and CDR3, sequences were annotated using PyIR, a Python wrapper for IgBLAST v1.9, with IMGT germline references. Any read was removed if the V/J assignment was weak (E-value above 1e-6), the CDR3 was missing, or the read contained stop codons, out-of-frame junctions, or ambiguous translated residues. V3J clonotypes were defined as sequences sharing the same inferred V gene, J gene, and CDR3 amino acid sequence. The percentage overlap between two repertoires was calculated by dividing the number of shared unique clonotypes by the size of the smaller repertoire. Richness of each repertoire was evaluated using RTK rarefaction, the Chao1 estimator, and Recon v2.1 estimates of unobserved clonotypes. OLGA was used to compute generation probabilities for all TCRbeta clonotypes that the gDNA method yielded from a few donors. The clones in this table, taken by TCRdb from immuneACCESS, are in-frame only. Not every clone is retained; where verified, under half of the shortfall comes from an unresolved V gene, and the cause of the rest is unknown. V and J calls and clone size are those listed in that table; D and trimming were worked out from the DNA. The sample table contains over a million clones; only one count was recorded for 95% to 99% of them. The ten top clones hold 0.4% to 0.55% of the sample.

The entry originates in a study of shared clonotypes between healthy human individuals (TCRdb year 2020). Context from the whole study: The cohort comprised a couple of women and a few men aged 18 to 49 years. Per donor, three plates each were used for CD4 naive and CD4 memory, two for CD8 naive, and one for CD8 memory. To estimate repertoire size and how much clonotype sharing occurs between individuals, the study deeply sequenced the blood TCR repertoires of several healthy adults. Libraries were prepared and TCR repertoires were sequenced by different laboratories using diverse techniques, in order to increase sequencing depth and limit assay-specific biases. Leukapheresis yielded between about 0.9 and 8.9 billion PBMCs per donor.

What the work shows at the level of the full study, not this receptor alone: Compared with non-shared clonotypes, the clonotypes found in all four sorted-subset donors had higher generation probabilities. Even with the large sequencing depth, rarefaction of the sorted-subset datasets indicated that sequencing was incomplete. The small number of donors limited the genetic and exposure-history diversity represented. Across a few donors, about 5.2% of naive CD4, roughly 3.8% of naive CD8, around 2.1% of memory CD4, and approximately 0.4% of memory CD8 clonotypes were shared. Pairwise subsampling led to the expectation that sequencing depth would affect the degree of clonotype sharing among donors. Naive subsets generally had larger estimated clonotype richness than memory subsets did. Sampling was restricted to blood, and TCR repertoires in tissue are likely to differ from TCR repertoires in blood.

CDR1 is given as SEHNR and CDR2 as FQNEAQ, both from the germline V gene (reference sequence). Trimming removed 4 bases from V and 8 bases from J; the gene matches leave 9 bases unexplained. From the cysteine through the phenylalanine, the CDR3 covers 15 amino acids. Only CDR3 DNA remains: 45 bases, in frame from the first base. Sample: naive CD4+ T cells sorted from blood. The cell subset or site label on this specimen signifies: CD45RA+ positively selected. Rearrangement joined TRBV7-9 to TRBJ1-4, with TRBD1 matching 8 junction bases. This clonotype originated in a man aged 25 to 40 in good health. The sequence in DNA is TGTGCCAGCAGCTCTCTCACAGGGGGATACGAAAAACTGTTTTTT. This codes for CASSSLTGGYEKLFF.